Sequencing of this T cell receptor (beta chain) was carried out in a study of blood T cell repertoires in COVID-19. CDR3 length: 16 amino acids. The germline gives CDR1 MNHEY, CDR2 SVGEGT. Trimming removed 2 bases at V and 0 bases at J, with 13 bases between. Produced via immunoSEQ multiplex PCR; TCRdb's table is partial and in-frame only. The profile shows some 56,000 clones, roughly 89% of them singletons. The sequencing input was peripheral blood. The chain joins TRBV6-2 or TRBV6-3 to TRBJ1-1; maybe TRBD1 (6 bases). This clonotype was obtained from a woman in her sixties or seventies with COVID-19, enrolled during active disease. The CDR3 DNA reads TGTGCCAGCAGTTACCGAACAGGGCTTATGAACACTGAAGCTTTCTTT. This codes for CASSYRTGLMNTEAFF.